This T cell receptor beta chain was recorded in a study of T cell responses to AZD1222 COVID-19 vaccine. Broader study findings: At study baseline, merely several AZD1222 recipients were seropositive.

Researchers grouped second doses given at about 4 or about 12 weeks into one pool. Comments on this clone: Its antigen is unidentified.

Profiled with immunoSEQ multiplex PCR; TCRdb holds only in-frame clones, not every one. The sample consists of tens of thousands of clones, 89% of them appearing once. V lost 0 bases, J lost 6 bases, and 19 bases lay in between. CDR1 is SGDLS and CDR2 is YYNGEE in the germline V gene. The CDR3 has 16 amino acids. The sequence was obtained from an adult who received the AZD1222 COVID-19 vaccine. The sample here was peripheral blood, taken 28 days after the second AZD1222 dose. This sequence joins TRBV9 and TRBJ2-7; D possibly matches TRBD1 or TRBD2 (5 bases each). The CDR3 sequence: CASSVGGGTGLLEQYF. CDR3 bases: TGTGCCAGCAGCGTAGGTGGGGGAACGGGTTTGCTCGAGCAGTACTTC.